This TCR beta chain was captured by sequencing in a study of T cells in localized non-small cell lung cancer. Study conclusions and caveats: Longer overall survival associated with higher blood T cell density; shorter survival with higher adjacent-lung clonality. Tumor samples were not multi-region, leaving intratumor heterogeneity unexcluded. For the top 100 tumor clones, a median approximately 50 also appeared in adjacent lung. Adjacent uninvolved lung had the highest clonality, suggesting focused antigen responses.

The method was immunoSEQ multiplex PCR; TCRdb's version includes in-frame clones alone and lacks a portion of them. The sample records 70,000 to 100,000 clones, approximately 80% being singletons. The CDR3 has 15 amino acids. V was pared by 4 bases and J by 5 bases, with 12 bases of the junction left unmatched. Germline CDR1 reads SGHKS; CDR2 reads YYEKEE (reference sequence). As to this clone: Its cognate antigen is unknown.

The origin of this receptor is a female donor older than 55 with stage I lung adenocarcinoma. This chain connects TRBV5-5 to TRBJ2-7; 7 bases agree with TRBD1. The sequencing used peripheral blood, collected before any cancer treatment. The CDR3 sequence is CASSQFDRDGDEQYF. CDR3 DNA: TGTGCCAGCAGCCAGTTCGACAGGGATGGAGACGAGCAGTACTTC.